The 32 T cell receptor beta chains below come from one sample, sequenced in a study of CD8 T cells in Susac syndrome. Random-hexamer reverse transcription was applied to roughly 0.5 to 1 ug RNA. Each CDR3 protein is one row after TCRdb ran MiXCR on the immunoSEQ multiplex PCR reads. The sample carries 65,000 to 85,000 distinct CDR3 sequences, 93% recorded once. What was sequenced was CD8+ T cells from PBMCs. Receptor source: a human donor with Susac syndrome.

The chain links TRBV5-1 to TRBJ2-2, with TRBD2 matching over 12 bases. The CDR3 is 18 residues long. The V gene end was trimmed by 4 bases and the J gene end by 5 bases; junction bases not matched to a gene: 12. From germline, CDR1 is SGHRS and CDR2 YFSETQ. CDR3 region: CASSQGLAGSQGTGELFF. The CDR3 DNA sequence: TGCGCCAGCAGCCAGGGACTAGCGGGCTCTCAGGGGACCGGGGAGCTGTTTTTT. Full variable domain (outside the CDR3, taken from reference TRBV5-1 and TRBJ2-2): KAGVTQTPRYLIKTRGQQVTLSCSPISGHRSVSWYQQTPGQGLQFLFEYFSETQRNKGNFPGRFSGRQFSNSRSEMNVSTLELGDSALYLCASSQGLAGSQGTGELFFGEGSRLTVL.

This chain joins TRBV4-3 and TRBJ1-5; 7 nucleotides match TRBD1. Germline V gene lookup returns CDR1 LGHNA and CDR2 YSLEER. The CDR3 runs to 16 residues. With V trimmed by 0 bases and J by 6 bases, 8 bases remained unmatched. CDR3 coding DNA: TGCGCCAGCAGCCAAGACCAAACGACAGGGTCTCAGCCCCAGCATTTT. As protein: CASSQDQTTGSQPQHF.

The chain employs TRBV30 and TRBJ1-2, with 8 bases identical to TRBD1. The length of the CDR3 is 12 residues. Per the germline V gene, CDR1 is GTSNPN and CDR2 is SVGIG (reference sequence). The V segment lost 5 bases and the J segment 5 bases; nucleotides outside the gene matches: 4. CDR3 nucleotide sequence: TGTGCCTGGGCAACAGGGGGATATGGCTACACCTTC. Its protein is CAWATGGYGYTF.

The chain uses TRBV30 and TRBJ1-1; no clear D gene. The CDR3 length is 13 residues. Per the germline V gene, CDR1 is GTSNPN and CDR2 is SVGIG (reference sequence). Deletions cut 1 base from V and 7 bases from J, with 13 bases between. CDR3 amino acids: CAWSGHEVIEAFF. For the CDR3, the DNA is TGTGCCTGGAGTGGACATGAGGTGATTGAAGCTTTCTTT.

V and J are TRBV4-3 and TRBJ2-3, with 7 bases identical to TRBD1. CDR3 length: 17 amino acids. Trimming removed 0 bases from V and 2 bases from J; junction bases left unmatched: 8. Germline V lookup: CDR1 LGHNA, CDR2 YSLEER. The CDR3 is CASSQDLAKGATDTQYF. CDR3 DNA: TGCGCCAGCAGCCAAGATCTCGCAAAGGGGGCCACAGATACGCAGTATTTT.

This rearrangement joins TRBV6-5 to TRBJ2-5; 8 bases align to TRBD1. This CDR3 region has 14 residues. Germline loops: CDR1 MNHEY, CDR2 SVGAGI. J gave up 5 bases and V 1 base, and 3 bases lay outside the gene matches. DNA of the CDR3: TGTGCCAGCAGTTACTGGACAGGGTCGGAGACCCAGTACTTC. As protein: CASSYWTGSETQYF.

The chain uses TRBV20-1 and TRBJ2-7; TRBD1 matches at 9 bases. Germline CDR1 reads DFQATT; CDR2 reads SNEGSKA (reference sequence). CDR3 length: 15 amino acids. V gave up 2 bases and J gave up 2 bases; unmatched junction bases: 7. The CDR3: CSARRTGAPTYEQYF. In DNA, the CDR3 is TGCAGTGCTAGAAGGACAGGGGCCCCCACCTACGAGCAGTACTTC.

The genes are TRBV2 and TRBJ1-2; D is perhaps TRBD1 (6 bases). Trimming left V 3 bases short and J 8 bases short, with 19 bases between. Germline CDR1 and CDR2: SNHLY and FYNNEI. There are 15 residues in the CDR3. The CDR3 spells CASSEGPGEYGGYTF. The CDR3 bases are TGTGCCAGCAGTGAGGGCCCAGGGGAGTACGGCGGCTACACCTTC. The whole variable domain, filled in from reference TRBV2 and TRBJ1-2, reads EPEVTQTPSHQVTQMGQEVILRCVPISNHLYFYWYRQILGQKVEFLVSFYNNEISEKSEIFDDQFSVERPDGSNFTLKIRSTKLEDSAMYFCASSEGPGEYGGYTFGSGTRLTVV.

The V and J genes are TRBV5-5 and TRBJ1-5; D ambiguous. V lost 0 bases to trimming and J lost 6 bases, with 16 bases between them. The germline V gene encodes CDR1 SGHKS and CDR2 YYEKEE (reference sequence). The CDR3 spans 16 residues. The CDR3, as DNA: TGTGCCAGCAGCTTGGAGGCCCTAGTCGAGGGTCAGCCCCAGCATTTT. It codes for CASSLEALVEGQPQHF.

The gene calls are TRBV12-3 or TRBV12-4 and TRBJ2-5, with 8 bases identical to TRBD1. V shed 8 bases and J 3 bases; nucleotides not matched to a gene: 2. This CDR3 is built from 12 residues. CDR3 DNA: TGTGCCAGCGGACAGGGAGAAGAGACCCAGTACTTC. It yields the protein CASGQGEETQYF.

The gene calls are TRBV5-5 and TRBJ2-7; D gene ambiguous. CDR3 size: 12 residues. V dropped 2 bases and J dropped 3 bases, with 6 bases sitting between them. Germline-derived CDR1 and CDR2 are SGHKS and YYEKEE (reference sequence). CDR3 loop: CASSLPGYEQYF. CDR3 DNA sequence: TGTGCCAGCAGCTTACCTGGCTACGAGCAGTACTTC. Variable domain in full (rest from reference TRBV5-5 and TRBJ2-7): DAGVTQSPTHLIKTRGQQVTLRCSPISGHKSVSWYQQVLGQGPQFIFQYYEKEERGRGNFPDRFSARQFPNYSSELNVNALLLGDSALYLCASSLPGYEQYFGPGTRLTVT.

This chain links TRBV18 with TRBJ2-1; the match to TRBD1 covers 8 bases. The CDR3 has 15 amino acids. The ends lost 1 base at V and 9 bases at J; junction bases unmatched: 8. From germline, CDR1 is KGHSH and CDR2 LQKENI. CDR3 protein: CASSPRVTGVFEQFF. The CDR3 DNA is TGTGCCAGCTCACCACGCGTGACAGGGGTATTTGAGCAGTTCTTC.

V gene TRBV3-1 combines with J gene TRBJ2-1; 9 nucleotides line up with TRBD2. The germline gives CDR1 LGHDT, CDR2 YNNKEL (reference sequence). The CDR3 totals 18 residues. Germline trimming cut 4 bases from V and 6 bases from J; bases unmatched to any gene: 16. The CDR3 reads CASSPHPNTGLASNEQFF. The CDR3 bases are TGTGCCAGCAGCCCCCACCCTAACACCGGACTAGCGAGCAATGAGCAGTTCTTC.

The chain combines TRBV30 with TRBJ1-2; 8 bases match TRBD1. V dropped 6 bases and J dropped 2; count of bases not matched to a gene: 8. This CDR3 comprises 14 residues. Germline V gene data show CDR1 as GTSNPN and CDR2 as SVGIG (reference sequence). CDR3 nucleotide sequence: TGTGCCTGCAGGGGGCAGGTCTCGAACTATGGCTACACCTTC. This codes for CACRGQVSNYGYTF.

This chain connects TRBV5-6 to TRBJ2-3, with unresolved D. The CDR3 sequence is 15 residues long. Germline CDR1 is SGHDT and CDR2 is YYEEEE. Trimming pared 1 base from V and 0 bases from J, leaving 9 bases between. The CDR3 loop reads CASSLSLESTDTQYF. CDR3 sequence (DNA): TGTGCCAGCAGCTTGTCCCTTGAAAGCACAGATACGCAGTATTTT.

V gene TRBV28 combines with J gene TRBJ1-5; D remains ambiguous. The V end lost 3 bases, the J end lost 7 bases, and 13 bases lay between the germline ends. The CDR3 extends over 14 amino acids. The V gene's germline CDR1 is MDHEN and CDR2 SYDVKM. The CDR3: CASSLVMNGQPQHF. The CDR3 DNA reads as TGTGCCAGCAGTTTGGTCATGAACGGACAGCCCCAGCATTTT.

This chain joins TRBV28 and TRBJ2-3; D is ambiguous. Germline V CDR1 and CDR2: MDHEN, SYDVKM. This CDR3 region has 14 residues. Trimming removed 3 bases from V and 0 bases from J, with 7 bases in between. CDR3 sequence reads: CASSFTPSTDTQYF. The CDR3 DNA reads TGTGCCAGCAGTTTCACGCCTAGCACAGATACGCAGTATTTT.

The V call is TRBV4-1, the J call TRBJ1-1, with D possibly being TRBD1 (6 bases). The CDR3 runs 15 residues. Germline values: CDR1 MGHRA, CDR2 YSYEKL. The V end was cut by 4 bases, the J end by 2 bases, with 14 bases between. The DNA of the CDR3 is TGCGCCAGCAGCCCCCAACAGGGAGCTAACACTGAAGCTTTCTTT. This translates into CASSPQQGANTEAFF.

This chain links TRBV7-8 with TRBJ1-5; D unresolved. The germline gives CDR1 SGHVS, CDR2 FQNEAQ. V dropped 1 base and J dropped 2 bases, with 6 bases sitting between them. This CDR3 comprises 14 residues. The CDR3 nucleotides are TGTGCCAGCAGCTTAGGTTTTCGCAATCAGCCCCAGCATTTT. Translating it yields CASSLGFRNQPQHF.

This chain links TRBV5-1 with TRBJ2-7; 9 bases map to TRBD2. The germline V gene has CDR1 SGHRS and CDR2 YFSETQ. This CDR3 is 14 amino acids long. V lost 5 bases and J lost 4; bases outside the gene matches: 7. The CDR3 region is CASRLGLARYEQYF. The CDR3 nucleotides read TGCGCCAGCAGACTGGGACTAGCTAGGTACGAGCAGTACTTC.

This clonotype appeared once. The chain has TRBV2 and TRBJ2-7, with TRBD2 matching over 13 bases. CDR3 size: 15 residues. CDR1 is SNHLY and CDR2 is FYNNEI in the germline V gene. Germline trimming cut 8 bases from V and 5 bases from J; bases unmatched to any gene: 9. The CDR3 protein is CASQVLAGGQDEQYF. CDR3 coding DNA: TGTGCCAGCCAGGTACTAGCGGGGGGGCAAGACGAGCAGTACTTC.

Remarks on this clonotype: The junction does not match germline at one end; this may be a read error. CDR3 in amino acids: CSAREVAGGIYEQYF. The DNA of the CDR3 is TGCAGTGCTCGAGAGGTAGCGGGAGGGATCTACGAGCAGTACTTC. The V and J genes are TRBV20-1 and TRBJ2-7, with 11 nucleotides matching TRBD2. This CDR3 is 15 amino acids long. Germline V gene lookup returns CDR1 DFQATT and CDR2 SNEGSKA (reference sequence).

This chain uses TRBV3-1 with TRBJ2-1; 8 positions agree with TRBD1. Germline V lookup: CDR1 LGHDT, CDR2 YNNKEL (reference sequence). The CDR3 extends over 15 amino acids. V trimming: 0 bases; J trimming: 6 bases; junction bases outside the gene matches: 4. The CDR3, as DNA: TGTGCCAGCAGCCAAGAGGTAACAGGGGGCAATGAGCAGTTCTTC. Translating gives CASSQEVTGGNEQFF.

The J gene is TRBJ2-3, the V gene TRBV11-3; D remains unclear. The germline gives CDR1 SGHNT, CDR2 YENEEA. Trimming shortened V by 2 bases and J by 8 bases, and 8 bases separated the two germline ends. The CDR3 is 12 amino acids. Here the CDR3 reads CASSLPDGTQYF. For the CDR3, the DNA is TGTGCCAGCAGCTTACCGGATGGTACGCAGTATTTT.

V gene TRBV7-2 combines with J gene TRBJ2-7; 12 positions match TRBD2. Germline V CDR1 and CDR2: SGHTA, FQGNSA. Trimming took 5 bases from V and 3 from J; bases not matched to a gene: 5. This CDR3 contains 15 residues. This chain's CDR3 is CASSPPTSGSYEQYF. The CDR3 DNA reads as TGTGCCAGCAGCCCCCCGACTAGCGGGAGCTACGAGCAGTACTTC.

CDR3 sequence reads: CASSLGTSGGAADTQYF. For the CDR3, the DNA is TGCGCCAGCAGCTTGGGCACTAGCGGGGGGGCTGCAGATACGCAGTATTTT. The rearrangement uses TRBV5-1 and TRBJ2-3; 13 bases are shared with TRBD2. Germline lookup yields CDR1 SGHRS and CDR2 YFSETQ. The CDR3 has 17 residues. V shed 0 bases, J shed 4 bases, and the junction held 5 bases outside the gene matches. The complete variable domain, with remaining parts taken from reference TRBV5-1 and TRBJ2-3, reads KAGVTQTPRYLIKTRGQQVTLSCSPISGHRSVSWYQQTPGQGLQFLFEYFSETQRNKGNFPGRFSGRQFSNSRSEMNVSTLELGDSALYLCASSLGTSGGAADTQYFGPGTRLTVL.

This sequence joins TRBV20-1 and TRBJ2-2, with 8 positions matching TRBD1. CDR3 size: 14 residues. The germline gives CDR1 DFQATT, CDR2 SNEGSKA (reference sequence). The CDR3, as DNA: TGCAGCGGGTCCGACAGGGGGAACACCGGGGAGCTGTTTTTT. This codes for CSGSDRGNTGELFF.

This rearrangement joins TRBV27 to TRBJ1-5; D is unclear. Germline assignment: CDR1 MNHEY and CDR2 SMNVEV (reference sequence). This CDR3 is 14 amino acids long. V lost 3 bases and J lost 6, with 12 bases in between. The CDR3: CASSLERRGQPQHF. CDR3 bases: TGTGCCAGCAGTTTGGAGAGGCGAGGTCAGCCCCAGCATTTT.

The chain combines TRBV11-2 with TRBJ2-7; 9 bases match TRBD2. The CDR3 has 18 residues. After removal of 1 base from V and 2 bases from J, the junction contained 12 bases not matched to a gene. Per germline, CDR1 SGHAT and CDR2 FQNNGV. The CDR3 bases are TGTGCCAGCAGCTTAGGTAGGTTGGAGCGGGAGGCGACCTACGAGCAGTACTTC. It codes for CASSLGRLEREATYEQYF.

This clonotype was found once. The chain carries TRBV27 and TRBJ1-1; unclear D gene. V was cut by 1 base and J by 1 base, with 7 bases left in between. The germline V gene has CDR1 MNHEY and CDR2 SMNVEV (reference sequence). The CDR3 length is 14 residues. The CDR3 here is CASSLYYPNTEAFF. The CDR3 DNA reads as TGTGCCAGCAGTTTATATTACCCGAACACTGAAGCTTTCTTT.

CDR3 residues: CASSQDIGYGYTF. The CDR3 region has the DNA TGCGCCAGCAGCCAGGACATAGGCTATGGCTACACCTTC. The chain recombines TRBV4-3 with TRBJ1-2; D is perhaps TRBD1 (5 bases). CDR3 size: 13 residues. The germline V gene has CDR1 LGHNA and CDR2 YSLEER. The V end was cut by 3 bases, the J end by 4 bases, with 9 bases between.

The V call is TRBV15, the J call TRBJ2-1, with D possibly TRBD2 on 5 matching bases. V lost 4 bases to trimming and J lost 8 bases, with 15 bases between them. The germline V gene encodes CDR1 LNHNV and CDR2 YYDKDF (reference sequence). This CDR3 has 14 amino acids. Here the CDR3 reads CATSIRTARDEQFF. DNA for the CDR3: TGTGCCACCAGCATCAGGACTGCGCGCGATGAGCAGTTCTTC.